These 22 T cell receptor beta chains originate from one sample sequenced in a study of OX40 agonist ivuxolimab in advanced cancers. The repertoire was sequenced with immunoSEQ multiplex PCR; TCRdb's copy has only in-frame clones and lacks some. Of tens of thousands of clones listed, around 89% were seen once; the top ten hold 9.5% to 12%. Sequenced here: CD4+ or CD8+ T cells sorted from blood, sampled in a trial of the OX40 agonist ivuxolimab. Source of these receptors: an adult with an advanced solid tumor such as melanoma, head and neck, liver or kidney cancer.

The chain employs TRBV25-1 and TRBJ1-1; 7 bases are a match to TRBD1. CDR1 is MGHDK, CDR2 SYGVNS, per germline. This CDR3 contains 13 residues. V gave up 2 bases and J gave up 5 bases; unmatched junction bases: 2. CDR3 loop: CASSEQGGTEAFF. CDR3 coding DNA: TGTGCCAGCAGTGAACAGGGGGGAACTGAAGCTTTCTTT. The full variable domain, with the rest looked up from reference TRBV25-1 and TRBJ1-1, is EADIYQTPRYLVIGTGKKITLECSQTMGHDKMYWYQQDPGMELHLIHYSYGVNSTEKGDLSSESTVSRIRTEHFPLTLESARPSHTSQYLCASSEQGGTEAFFGQGTRLTVV.

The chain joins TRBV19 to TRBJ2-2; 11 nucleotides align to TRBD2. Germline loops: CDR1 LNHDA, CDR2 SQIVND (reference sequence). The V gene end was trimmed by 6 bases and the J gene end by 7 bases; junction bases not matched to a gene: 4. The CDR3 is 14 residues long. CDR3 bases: TGTGCCAGTAGATTCGGACTAGCGGGCGGGGAGCTGTTTTTT. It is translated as CASRFGLAGGELFF.

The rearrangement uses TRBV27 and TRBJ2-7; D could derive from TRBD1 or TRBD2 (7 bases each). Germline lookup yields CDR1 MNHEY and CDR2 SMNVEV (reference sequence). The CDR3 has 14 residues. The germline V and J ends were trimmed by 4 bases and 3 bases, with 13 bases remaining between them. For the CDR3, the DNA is TGTGCCAGCAGTTCAGGGGGGGACCACTACGAGCAGTACTTC. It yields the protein CASSSGGDHYEQYF.

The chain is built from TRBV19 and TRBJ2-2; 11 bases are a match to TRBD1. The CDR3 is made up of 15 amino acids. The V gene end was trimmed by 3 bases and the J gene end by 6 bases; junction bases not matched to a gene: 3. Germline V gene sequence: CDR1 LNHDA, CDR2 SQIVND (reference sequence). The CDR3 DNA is TGTGCCAGTAGTATTGGGGACAGGGGGGCCGGGGAGCTGTTTTTT. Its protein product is CASSIGDRGAGELFF.

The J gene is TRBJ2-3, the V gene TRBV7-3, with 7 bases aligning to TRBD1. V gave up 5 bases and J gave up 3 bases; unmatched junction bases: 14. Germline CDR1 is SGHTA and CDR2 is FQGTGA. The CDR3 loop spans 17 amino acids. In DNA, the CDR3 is TGTGCCAGCAGCCCGACAGGGTCCATCCTTCGGACAGATACGCAGTATTTT. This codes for CASSPTGSILRTDTQYF.

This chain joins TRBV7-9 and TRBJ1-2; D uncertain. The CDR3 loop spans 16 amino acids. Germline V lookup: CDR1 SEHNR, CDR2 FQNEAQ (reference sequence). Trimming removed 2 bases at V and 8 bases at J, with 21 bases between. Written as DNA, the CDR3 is TGTGCCAGCAGCTTATTACACGGAGAAGTCCATAACGGCTACACCTTC. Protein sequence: CASSLLHGEVHNGYTF.

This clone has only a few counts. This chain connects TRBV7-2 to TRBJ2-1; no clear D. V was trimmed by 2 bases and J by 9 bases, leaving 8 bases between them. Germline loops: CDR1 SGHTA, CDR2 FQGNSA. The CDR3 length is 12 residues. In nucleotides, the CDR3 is TGTGCCAGCAGCTTAACCGGTCGTGAGCAGTTCTTC. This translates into CASSLTGREQFF.

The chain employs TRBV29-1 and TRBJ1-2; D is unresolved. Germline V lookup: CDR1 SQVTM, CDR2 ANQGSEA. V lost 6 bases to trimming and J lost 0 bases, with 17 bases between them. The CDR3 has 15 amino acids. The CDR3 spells CSVLVFVEANYGYTF. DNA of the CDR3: TGCAGCGTGCTTGTATTCGTGGAAGCTAACTATGGCTACACCTTC.

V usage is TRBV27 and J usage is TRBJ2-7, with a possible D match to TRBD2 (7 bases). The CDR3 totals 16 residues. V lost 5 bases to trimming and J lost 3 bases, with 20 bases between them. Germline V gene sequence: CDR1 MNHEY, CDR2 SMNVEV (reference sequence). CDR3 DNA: TGTGCCAGCAGTCCCCCGAGGGGGGGGGCCTTCTACGAGCAGTACTTC. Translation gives CASSPPRGGAFYEQYF.

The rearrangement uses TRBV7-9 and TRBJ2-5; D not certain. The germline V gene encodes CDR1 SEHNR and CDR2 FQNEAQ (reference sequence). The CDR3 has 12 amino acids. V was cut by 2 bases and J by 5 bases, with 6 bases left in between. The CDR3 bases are TGTGCCAGCAGCTTAAATTCGGAGACCCAGTACTTC. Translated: CASSLNSETQYF. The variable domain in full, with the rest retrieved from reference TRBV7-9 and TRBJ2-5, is DTGVSQNPRHKITKRGQNVTFRCDPISEHNRLYWYRQTLGQGPEFLTYFQNEAQLEKSRLLSDRFSAERPKGSFSTLEIQRTEQGDSAMYLCASSLNSETQYFGPGTRLLVL.

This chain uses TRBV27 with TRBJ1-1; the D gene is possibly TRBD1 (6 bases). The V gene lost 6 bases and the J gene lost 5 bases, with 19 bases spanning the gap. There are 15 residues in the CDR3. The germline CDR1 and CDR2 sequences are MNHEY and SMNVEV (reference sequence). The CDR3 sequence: CASRDGGGLWTEAFF. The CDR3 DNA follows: TGTGCCAGCAGGGACGGCGGGGGGCTGTGGACTGAAGCTTTCTTT.

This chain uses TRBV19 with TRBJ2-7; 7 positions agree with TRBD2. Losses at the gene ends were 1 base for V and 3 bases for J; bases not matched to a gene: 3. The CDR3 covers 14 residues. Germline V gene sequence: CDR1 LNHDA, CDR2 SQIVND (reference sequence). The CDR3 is CASSIVTGGYEQYF. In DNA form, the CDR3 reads TGTGCCAGTAGTATAGTAACGGGAGGCTACGAGCAGTACTTC.

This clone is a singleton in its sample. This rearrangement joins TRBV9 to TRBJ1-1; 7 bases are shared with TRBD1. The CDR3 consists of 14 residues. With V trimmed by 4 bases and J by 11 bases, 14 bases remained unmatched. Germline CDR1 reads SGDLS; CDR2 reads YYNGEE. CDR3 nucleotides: TGTGCCAGCAGCCCAGAAGGAAGGGGGCCGGTGGCTTTCTTT. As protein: CASSPEGRGPVAFF.

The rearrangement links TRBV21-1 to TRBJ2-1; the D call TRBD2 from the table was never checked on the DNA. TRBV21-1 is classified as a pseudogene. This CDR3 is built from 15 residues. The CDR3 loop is CASSKGLAGVNEQFF. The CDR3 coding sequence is TGTGCCAGCAGCAAAGGACTAGCGGGAGTGAATGAGCAGTTCTTC.

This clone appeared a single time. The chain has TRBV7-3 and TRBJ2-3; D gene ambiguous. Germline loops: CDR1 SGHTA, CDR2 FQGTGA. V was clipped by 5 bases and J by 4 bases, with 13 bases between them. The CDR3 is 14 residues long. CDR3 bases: TGTGCCAGCAGCCCCCAAGGGCCCGCAGATACGCAGTATTTT. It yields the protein CASSPQGPADTQYF. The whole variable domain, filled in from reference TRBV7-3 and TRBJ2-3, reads GAGVSQTPSNKVTEKGKYVELRCDPISGHTALYWYRQSLGQGPEFLIYFQGTGAADDSGLPNDRFFAVRPEGSVSTLKIQRTERGDSAVYLCASSPQGPADTQYFGPGTRLTVL.

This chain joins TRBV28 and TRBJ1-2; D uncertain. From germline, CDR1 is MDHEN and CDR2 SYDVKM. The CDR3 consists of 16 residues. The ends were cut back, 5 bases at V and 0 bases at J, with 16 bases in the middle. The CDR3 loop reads CASSPRESRANYGYTF. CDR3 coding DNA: TGTGCCAGCAGTCCCCGAGAGTCCCGAGCTAACTATGGCTACACCTTC.

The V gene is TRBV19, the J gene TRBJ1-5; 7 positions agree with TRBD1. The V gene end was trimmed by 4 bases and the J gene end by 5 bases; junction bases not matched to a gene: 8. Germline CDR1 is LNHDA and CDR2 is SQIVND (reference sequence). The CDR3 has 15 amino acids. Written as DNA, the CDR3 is TGTGCCAGTAGTACGGACAGGACTGGGTATCAGCCCCAGCATTTT. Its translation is CASSTDRTGYQPQHF.

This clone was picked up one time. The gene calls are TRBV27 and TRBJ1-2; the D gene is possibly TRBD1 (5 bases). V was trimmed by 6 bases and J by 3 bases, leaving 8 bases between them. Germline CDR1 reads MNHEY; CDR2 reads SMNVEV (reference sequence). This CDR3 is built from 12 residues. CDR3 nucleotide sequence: TGTGCCAGCAGCCGAGGGGACTATGGCTACACCTTC. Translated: CASSRGDYGYTF.

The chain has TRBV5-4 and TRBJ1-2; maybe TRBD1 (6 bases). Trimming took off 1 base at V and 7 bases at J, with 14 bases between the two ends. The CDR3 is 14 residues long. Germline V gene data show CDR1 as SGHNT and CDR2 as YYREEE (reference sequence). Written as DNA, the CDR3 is TGTGCCAGCAGCTTGCTCGCAGGGGAACGTGGCTACACCTTC. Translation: CASSLLAGERGYTF.

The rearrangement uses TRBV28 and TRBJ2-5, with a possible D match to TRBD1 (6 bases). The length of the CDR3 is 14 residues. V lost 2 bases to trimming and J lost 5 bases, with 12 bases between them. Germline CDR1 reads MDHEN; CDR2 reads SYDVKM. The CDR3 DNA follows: TGTGCCAGCAGTTTAGGGGGCGAGGGGGAGACCCAGTACTTC. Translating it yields CASSLGGEGETQYF.

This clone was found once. For the CDR3, the DNA is TGTGCCAGCAGCATCGGACAGGCGGTTATTGGACCCTATGGCTACACCTTC. Its translation: CASSIGQAVIGPYGYTF. This chain links TRBV5-6 with TRBJ1-2; TRBD1 aligns across 7 bases. The V gene end was trimmed by 4 bases and the J gene end by 4 bases; junction bases not matched to a gene: 16. This CDR3 is built from 17 residues. Germline V CDR1 and CDR2: SGHDT, YYEEEE.

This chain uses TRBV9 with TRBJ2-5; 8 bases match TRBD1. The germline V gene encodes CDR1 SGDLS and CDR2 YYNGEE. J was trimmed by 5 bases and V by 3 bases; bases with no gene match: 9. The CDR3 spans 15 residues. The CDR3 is CASSGTGLPYETQYF. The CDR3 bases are TGTGCCAGCAGCGGGACAGGGCTTCCTTATGAGACCCAGTACTTC.